The next 16 T cell receptor beta chains were all read from a single sample in a study of cytomegalovirus exposure and HLA in healthy donors (dated by TCRdb to 2017 to 2019). Library preparation used the immunoSEQ multiplex PCR assay. The multiplex PCR relied on a mix of 60 forward primers for TCR Vbeta segments and 13 reverse primers for TCR Jbeta segments. The table was pulled from immuneACCESS by TCRdb, which kept in-frame rearrangements only. Such tables lose some clones; where checked, under half of the loss comes from unresolved V genes, and the rest has no known cause. Across this sample there are some 120,000 clones, with 83% seen only once. The top ten hold 15% to 20% of the sample. Sequencing was done on a sample of PBMCs. Source of these receptors: a man between 18 and 35 years old in good health and CMV-seropositive.

The genes are TRBV18 and TRBJ2-1; 9 positions match TRBD2. The germline V gene has CDR1 KGHSH and CDR2 LQKENI. Germline trimming cut 6 bases from V and 5 bases from J; bases unmatched to any gene: 5. CDR3 length: 14 amino acids. The CDR3 nucleotides are TGTGCCAGCTCCCTAGCGGGGCTAAACAATGAGCAGTTCTTC. It is translated as CASSLAGLNNEQFF.

The rearrangement joins TRBV12-2 to TRBJ2-5; TRBD2 is taken as the D call from the table, unchecked against the DNA. TRBV12-2 is labeled a pseudogene. The CDR3 runs to 15 residues. In nucleotides, the CDR3 is TGTGCAAGTCGCTTAAGGGCGGGGGGGCGTGAGACCCAGTACTTC. It is translated as CASRLRAGGRETQYF.

The rearrangement joins TRBV9 to TRBJ1-1; D is unclear. The germline V gene encodes CDR1 SGDLS and CDR2 YYNGEE. V dropped 2 bases and J dropped 1 base, with 9 bases sitting between them. This CDR3 comprises 14 residues. The CDR3 here is CASSVSTANTEAFF. The CDR3 nucleotides are TGTGCCAGCAGCGTCTCAACTGCGAACACTGAAGCTTTCTTT.

The V gene is TRBV2, the J gene TRBJ2-7, with D tentatively TRBD1 (6 bases). The CDR3 is 15 amino acids. Trimming stripped 3 bases from V and 0 bases from J, with 12 bases between. Germline V gene sequence: CDR1 SNHLY, CDR2 FYNNEI. Here the CDR3 DNA reads TGTGCCAGCAGTGACGTGGGACACATCTCCTACGAGCAGTACTTC. This codes for CASSDVGHISYEQYF.

The chain uses TRBV7-9 and TRBJ1-1; a weak D match, TRBD1 (6 bases). Germline CDR1 SEHNR, CDR2 FQNEAQ (reference sequence). The V gene lost 4 bases and the J gene lost 4 bases, with 13 bases spanning the gap. This CDR3 is 14 amino acids long. The CDR3 sequence: CASSSVGAGTEAFF. CDR3 sequence (DNA): TGTGCCAGCAGCTCCGTGGGGGCGGGCACTGAAGCTTTCTTT.

The chain uses TRBV4-1 and TRBJ2-5, with a possible D match to TRBD1 (5 bases). V lost 4 bases, J lost 2 bases, and 14 bases lay in between. Germline CDR1 is MGHRA and CDR2 is YSYEKL. The CDR3 spans 15 residues. As DNA, the CDR3 is TGCGCCAGCAGCCCCCTCCCAGGGTTTCAAGAGACCCAGTACTTC. Its translation is CASSPLPGFQETQYF.

The rearrangement links TRBV6-1 to TRBJ1-1; maybe TRBD1 (5 bases). Per the germline V gene, CDR1 is MNHNS and CDR2 is SASEGT. Trimming took off 9 bases at V and 7 bases at J, with 18 bases between the two ends. This CDR3 comprises 13 residues. CDR3 amino acids: CASCRDGTLEAFF. In DNA, the CDR3 is TGTGCCAGTTGCAGGGATGGGACTCTTGAAGCTTTCTTT.

The chain combines TRBV30 with TRBJ1-1; D is perhaps TRBD1 (6 bases). This CDR3 region has 12 residues. Germline assignment: CDR1 GTSNPN and CDR2 SVGIG (reference sequence). Trimming removed 0 bases from V and 10 bases from J, with 12 bases in between. The CDR3 reads CAWSVTGRGAFF. In nucleotides, the CDR3 is TGTGCCTGGAGTGTAACGGGCAGGGGAGCTTTCTTT.

The chain employs TRBV5-6 and TRBJ1-4, with 9 bases lining up with TRBD1. V gave up 3 bases and J gave up 8 bases; unmatched junction bases: 8. This CDR3 region has 15 residues. Germline V gene data show CDR1 as SGHDT and CDR2 as YYEEEE. CDR3 bases: TGTGCCAGCAGCTCAACAGGGGGCGCGGAGGAAAAACTGTTTTTT. This gives the protein CASSSTGGAEEKLFF. Drawing the rest from reference TRBV5-6 and TRBJ1-4, the complete variable domain is DAGVTQSPTHLIKTRGQQVTLRCSPKSGHDTVSWYQQALGQGPQFIFQYYEEEERQRGNFPDRFSGHQFPNYSSELNVNALLLGDSALYLCASSSTGGAEEKLFFGSGTQLSVL.

The chain uses TRBV28 and TRBJ2-5; TRBD1 matches at 11 bases. After removal of 5 bases from V and 5 bases from J, the junction contained 4 bases not matched to a gene. The CDR3 spans 14 residues. The germline CDR1 and CDR2 sequences are MDHEN and SYDVKM. CDR3: CASSPDRGRETQYF. CDR3 nucleotide sequence: TGTGCCAGCAGTCCGGACAGGGGGCGGGAGACCCAGTACTTC.

This chain uses TRBV2 with TRBJ2-7; possible D gene TRBD2, 5 bases. The V gene's germline CDR1 is SNHLY and CDR2 FYNNEI. Trimming cost V 7 bases and J 0 bases, with 10 bases left between them. This CDR3 contains 13 residues. Written as DNA, the CDR3 is TGTGCCAGCAAGAGGGTAAGCTCCTACGAGCAGTACTTC. Protein sequence: CASKRVSSYEQYF. Full variable domain (missing parts from reference TRBV2 and TRBJ2-7): EPEVTQTPSHQVTQMGQEVILRCVPISNHLYFYWYRQILGQKVEFLVSFYNNEISEKSEIFDDQFSVERPDGSNFTLKIRSTKLEDSAMYFCASKRVSSYEQYFGPGTRLTVT.

The rearrangement joins TRBV6-1 to TRBJ2-7; no definite D call. Trimming took off 2 bases at V and 2 bases at J, with 10 bases between the two ends. Germline-derived CDR1 and CDR2 are MNHNS and SASEGT. This CDR3 is built from 14 residues. The CDR3 loop reads CASSEIGRTYEQYF. The CDR3 nucleotides are TGTGCCAGCAGTGAAATCGGCAGGACCTACGAGCAGTACTTC.

This clone was counted once. DNA for the CDR3: TGTGCCAGCAGTTCGGGGGGAACAGATACGCAGTATTTT. Its translation is CASSSGGTDTQYF. The chain recombines TRBV28 with TRBJ2-3; 7 bases fit TRBD2. Trimming removed 4 bases from V and 3 bases from J; junction bases left unmatched: 1. The CDR3 runs to 13 residues. CDR1 and CDR2 (germline): MDHEN, SYDVKM.

CDR3 coding DNA: TGCAGCGTTTCTAGCGGGGGCTCCTACGAGCAGTACTTC. Protein: CSVSSGGSYEQYF. The genes are TRBV29-1 and TRBJ2-7, with 10 bases aligning to TRBD2. With V trimmed by 5 bases and J by 0 bases, 1 base remained unmatched. CDR1 and CDR2 (germline): SQVTM, ANQGSEA. CDR3 length equals 13 residues.

The V gene is TRBV10-3, the J gene TRBJ1-2; 8 nucleotides match TRBD1. This CDR3 contains 14 residues. Germline lookup yields CDR1 ENHRY and CDR2 SYGVKD. V shed 3 bases and J 7 bases; nucleotides not matched to a gene: 7. DNA of the CDR3: TGTGCCATCAGTGACTTCCTGACAGGGGCTGGCTACACCTTC. This gives the protein CAISDFLTGAGYTF.

The rearrangement uses TRBV7-6 and TRBJ2-3; 7 bases are a match to TRBD1. V lost 1 base, J lost 4 bases, and 2 bases stayed unmatched. Germline CDR1 and CDR2: SGHVS and FNYEAQ. The CDR3 sequence is 14 residues long. The CDR3 loop is CASSLEGAADTQYF. DNA for the CDR3: TGTGCCAGCAGCTTAGAGGGGGCCGCAGATACGCAGTATTTT.